Listed below are T cell receptor beta chains from one sample, sequenced in a study of blood T cell repertoires in COVID-19. Measured with immunoSEQ multiplex PCR; TCRdb has only the in-frame clones, and not every one. The table includes around 49,000 clones, more than 70% detected once. What was sequenced was peripheral blood. The receptors were gathered from a human donor in a cohort sampled during active COVID-19. CDR3s include the opening cysteine and the closing phenylalanine or tryptophan. A D gene is named only where the DNA matches it firmly. The size field is filled for only some rows; it gives once, few, many or a size class.

>TRBV11-2|TRBJ2-7|NA|NA
TGTGCCAGCAGCTTAGATCGGCGGCCGCTGCGGACATTCTACGAGCAGTACTTC
CASSLDRRPLRTFYEQYF
>TRBV9|TRBJ2-7|NA|TRBD2
TGTGCCAGCAGCGTAGGGGGGGGGACTGGTCCCTACGAGCAGTACTTC
CASSVGGGTGPYEQYF
>TRBV4-2|TRBJ1-2|NA|NA
TGTGCCAGCAGCCAAGATAGGGGGGGCGCAGTAGGTGGCTACACCTTC
CASSQDRGGAVGGYTF
>TRBV4-1|TRBJ1-2|NA|NA
TGCGCCAGCAGCCAAATCAGAACACCTAACTATGGCTACACCTTC
CASSQIRTPNYGYTF
>TRBV5-4|TRBJ2-3|NA|TRBD2
TGTGCCAGCAGCTTGGACTTAGGACTAGCTTACACAGATACGCAGTATTTT
CASSLDLGLAYTDTQYF
>TRBV28|TRBJ1-1|NA|NA
TGTGCCAGCAGTTTGACCCTCCCCCAGGAACCCAACACTGAAGCTTTCTTT
CASSLTLPQEPNTEAFF
>TRBV5-1|TRBJ2-3|once|NA
TGCGCCAGCAGCCCGGAGGGCCTAGGGGTCACAGATACGCAGTATTTT
CASSPEGLGVTDTQYF
>TRBV5-1|TRBJ1-3|NA|TRBD1
TGCGCCAGCAGCTTGGGAACAGGGGCCGGAAGCAACACCATATATTTT
CASSLGTGAGSNTIYF
>TRBV2|TRBJ2-6|NA|TRBD1
TGTGCCAGCAGTGACTCTGACAGGGTTTCTGGGGCCAACGTCCTGACTTTC
CASSDSDRVSGANVLTF
>TRBV19|TRBJ1-1|NA|NA
TGTGCCAGTAGTTCGACAGTGAACACTGAAGCTTTCTTT
CASSSTVNTEAFF
>TRBV20-1|TRBJ1-2|NA|NA
TGCAGTGCTGCAGGGGTCATTGGCTACACCTTC
CSAAGVIGYTF
>TRBV6-1|TRBJ2-5|NA|TRBD2
TGTGCCAGCAGTGAGTTGGTGACTAGCTATCCTGAAGAGACCCAGTACTTC
CASSELVTSYPEETQYF
>TRBV28|TRBJ1-5|NA|TRBD1
TGTGCCAGCACGACAGGGGTGGGCAATCAGCCCCAGCATTTT
CASTTGVGNQPQHF
>TRBV4-3|TRBJ2-1|NA|TRBD2
TGCGCCAGCAGCCAGGGCACAGGGCGGGGGGGCTGGCATGAGCAGTTCTTC
CASSQGTGRGGWHEQFF
>TRBV5-4|TRBJ2-5|NA|TRBD2
TGTGCCAGCAGCTGGGGACTAGCCGATGAGACCCAGTACTTC
CASSWGLADETQYF
>TRBV7-3|TRBJ2-1|NA|TRBD2
TGTGCCAGCAGCTTATACCCAGCGGGAGAGGGGGGGTCCTACAATGAGCAGTTCTTC
CASSLYPAGEGGSYNEQFF
>TRBV15|TRBJ1-4|NA|NA
TGTGCCACCAGTGGGGAGAATGAAAAACTGTTTTTT
CATSGENEKLFF
>TRBV4-2|TRBJ2-5|once|NA
TGTGCCACAGGAAAGAACCCCCTAGAGACCCAGTACTTC
CATGKNPLETQYF
>TRBV18|TRBJ2-7|few|NA
TGTGCCAGCTCACCATCCAGCGGGCAGGGCTCCTACGAGCAGTACTTC
CASSPSSGQGSYEQYF
>TRBV2|TRBJ1-5|few|NA
TGTGCCAGCAGTGTAGAGAATCAGCCCCAGCATTTT
CASSVENQPQHF
>TRBV5-6|TRBJ1-2|NA|NA
TGTGCCAGCAGCACCTTAGGACAGTTCGCTAACTATGGCTACACCTTC
CASSTLGQFANYGYTF
>TRBV19|TRBJ2-5|NA|TRBD2
TGTGCCAGTAGTATATTCGGCGGGAGAGGTGAGACCCAGTACTTC
CASSIFGGRGETQYF
>TRBV29-1|TRBJ1-1|NA|TRBD1
TGCAGCGTCCGACAGGGAAACACTGAAGCTTTCTTT
CSVRQGNTEAFF
>TRBV7-3|TRBJ1-2|once|NA
TGTGCCAGCAGCTTAACGGGCGGAGCGGGCTATGGCTACACCTTC
CASSLTGGAGYGYTF